This T cell receptor (beta chain) was captured in a study of shared clonotypes between healthy human individuals. Terminally differentiated effector memory CD45RA+ cells were excluded from the naive CD8 cells, which were CD45RO-negative and positively selected for CCR7. TCRdb's copy holds only in-frame clones and misses some; the assay was immunoSEQ multiplex PCR. The sample includes about 2.1 million clones, about 92% seen only once; the top ten take 1.5% to 2%. The sequence came from a man aged 18 to 35 in good health. Some clones in this sample may be carry-over from other donors' samples. The sequencing sample was made of naive CD8+ T cells from PBMCs.

The CDR3 nucleotides are TGCGCCAGCAGTGAAGGAGAGGGAGCCTCCTACAATGAGCAGTTCTTC. It yields the protein CASSEGEGASYNEQFF. The chain is built from TRBV10-1 and TRBJ2-1, with D perhaps TRBD2 (5 bases). The CDR3 spans 16 residues. V dropped 3 bases and J dropped 0 bases, with 12 bases sitting between them. CDR1 is WNHNN and CDR2 is SYGVQD in the germline V gene (reference sequence).